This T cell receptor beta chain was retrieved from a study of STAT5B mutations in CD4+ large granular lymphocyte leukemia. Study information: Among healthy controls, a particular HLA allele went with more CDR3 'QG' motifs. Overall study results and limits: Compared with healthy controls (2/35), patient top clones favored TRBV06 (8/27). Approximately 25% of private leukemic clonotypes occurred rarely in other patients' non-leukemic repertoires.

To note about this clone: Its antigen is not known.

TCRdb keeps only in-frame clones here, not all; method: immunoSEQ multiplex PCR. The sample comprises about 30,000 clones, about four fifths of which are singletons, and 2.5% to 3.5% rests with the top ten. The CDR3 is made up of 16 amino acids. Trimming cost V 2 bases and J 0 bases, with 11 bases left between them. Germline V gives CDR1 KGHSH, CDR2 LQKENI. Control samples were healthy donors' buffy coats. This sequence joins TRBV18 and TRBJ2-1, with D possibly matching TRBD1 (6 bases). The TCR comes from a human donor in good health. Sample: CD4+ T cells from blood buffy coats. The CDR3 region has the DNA TGTGCCAGCTCACCAGGAACAGGGAGCTCCTACAATGAGCAGTTCTTC. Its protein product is CASSPGTGSSYNEQFF.